Included here is one T cell receptor (beta chain) sequence, with context. This clonotype was seen once. The specificity of this receptor is unknown. Given a much more abundant clone one base away, this may be a read error. Bulk unsorted tissue served as the source for RNA extraction, and RNA quality was assessed using a NanoDrop ND-1000 and an Agilent 2100. All donors had newly diagnosed lung cancer, had not received prior chemotherapy, and were admitted for thoracic surgery in China between August and November 2014. Patients who had received previous radiotherapy or chemotherapy, or who had another concurrent cancer, were excluded from the study. Pieces of surgical tissue measuring about 1-2.3 cm3 were kept in RNAlater solution and held at -80 degrees C until needed. Its CDR3 holds 14 amino acids, cysteine through phenylalanine. The read is trimmed to its CDR3 DNA, 42 bases read in frame from base 1. CDR1 WSHSY and CDR2 SAAADI were looked up in the germline V gene. Trimming accounts for 10 bases at V and 4 bases at J, while the number of junction bases matched to no gene is 12.

The library relied on multiplex PCR. Sequencing instrument: Illumina HiSeq 2500. TCRbeta libraries were built by three rounds of nested PCR using primers (Table S4), following protocols modified from ARM-PCR. Before sequencing, PCR products of 200-500 bp were excised from the gel and purified with the QIAquick gel extraction kit. The published analysis was carried out like this. Trimmomatic was used to clean the reads, FLASH merged the cleaned reads into complete CDR3 sequences, and MiTCR assigned the sequences to V(D)J germline segments. Clonal diversity was computed as the inverse Simpson's index with VDJtools. In-frame sequences without a premature stop codon were defined as productive reads. TCRdb's own reprocessing of the public reads used fastp at Q25 and MiXCR and kept productive beta chains. Rows are combined by CDR3 protein, so each entry shows the most common genes and DNA. V and J calls and clone size were set by TCRdb, not the authors. The sample table shows roughly 220,000 distinct CDR3 sequences, and 71% are seen once. Around 27% of the sample belongs to the ten largest clones.

This specimen belongs to a study of tumor and adjacent non-tumor tissue in lung cancer (dated by TCRdb to the late 2010s). Background for the entire study: By cancer type, the cohort comprised some twelve adenocarcinoma patients, a couple of squamous cell carcinoma patients and 1 small cell lung cancer patient. Among the roughly 15 patients, ages ranged from about 30 to 85 years, some ten were men and 5 were women, and disease was TNM stage I to III. Sequencing produced 130 million or so productive TCRbeta reads in total, an average of about 4.5 million reads per sample. The study compared bulk TCRbeta repertoires from lung tumor tissue and matched distant non-tumor lung tissue of more than 12 lung cancer patients. For each patient, one tumor sample and one normal lung sample were taken, giving under 35 paired specimens that underwent TCRbeta CDR3 sequencing. What the work shows at the level of the full study, not this receptor alone: TCR diversity was significantly higher in younger patients, and higher tumor TCR diversity was associated with shorter overall and disease-free survival. Only around 14 patients were in the cohort, and the authors stated that larger samples and more detailed clinical data are needed. The sequencing platform is not named in the methods, and unique molecular identifiers are not mentioned. Peripheral blood was not sequenced, so blood TCRbeta repertoires were not examined in the lung cancer patients of the study. The top 100 clones made up a significantly larger cumulative share of the repertoire in normal lung than in tumor tissue. Tumor tissue showed significantly higher TCR diversity (inverse Simpson) than normal lung tissue, at around 450 vs 150 (P = 0.0075, Mann-Whitney U test).

The sequenced sample was lung tumor tissue. The chain couples TRBV10-2 to TRBJ2-5; 7 of the junction bases match TRBD1. This TCR came from a man aged 55 to 70 with non-small cell lung cancer. The CDR3 region has the sequence CANKGAWGRETQYF. The nucleotides read TGCGCCAACAAGGGGGCATGGGGTAGAGAGACCCAGTACTTC.